In its sample, the clone carrying this T cell receptor beta chain was seen a few times. Its antigen is unidentified. RNA transcripts provided the source from which TCR beta CDR3 regions were amplified. First-round RT-PCR with HTBI primers amplified the TCR CDR3 region. TCRdb ran MiXCR on the multiplex PCR reads and lists one entry per CDR3 protein. Found here are about 760,000 distinct CDR3 sequences, 35% of them singletons; the top ten hold roughly 31%. This entry belongs to a study of T cells in Graves' hyperthyroidism and ophthalmopathy. Study results and limitations: From stable hyperthyroidism, ophthalmopathy was separated by a 13 V-J model. Clonotypes that were expanded in thyroid above 0.001 mostly appeared in blood too.

With 4 bases removed from V and 0 bases from J, the gap between germline ends came to 12 bases. CDR1 and CDR2 from the germline V gene are SQVTM and ANQGSEA. This CDR3 has 14 amino acids. Diagnosis rested on symptoms, serum thyroxine and TRAb, thyroid ultrasound, and orbital computed tomography. Sequenced input: blood. The sequence derives from a woman aged 40 to 50 with Graves' hyperthyroidism. The V and J genes are TRBV29-1 and TRBJ1-1; unclear D gene. For the CDR3, the DNA is TGCAGCGTTGCCCATCCTGGTCTGAACACTGAAGCTTTCTTT. Its protein product is CSVAHPGLNTEAFF.